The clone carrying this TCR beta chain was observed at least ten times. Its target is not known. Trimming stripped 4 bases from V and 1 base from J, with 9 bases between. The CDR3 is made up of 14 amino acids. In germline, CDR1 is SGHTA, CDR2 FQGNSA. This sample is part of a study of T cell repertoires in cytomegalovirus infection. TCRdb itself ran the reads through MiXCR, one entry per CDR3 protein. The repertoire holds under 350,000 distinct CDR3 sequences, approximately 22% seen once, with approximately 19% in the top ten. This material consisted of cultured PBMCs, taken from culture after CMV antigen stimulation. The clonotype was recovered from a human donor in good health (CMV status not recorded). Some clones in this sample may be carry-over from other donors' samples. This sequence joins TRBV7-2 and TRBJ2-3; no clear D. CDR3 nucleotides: TGTGCCAGCAGCTCCGCCCCAGGCACAGATACGCAGTATTTT. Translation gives CASSSAPGTDTQYF.